The clone carrying this TCR beta chain was counted at least ten times. The antigen remains undetermined. Constant-region reverse primers amplified full-length variable regions, followed by semi-nested Nested Universal Primer A PCR. TCRdb re-analysed the 5' RACE reads in MiXCR, keeping a single row per CDR3 protein. The sample comprises approximately 40,000 distinct CDR3 sequences, approximately 30% of which are singletons, and under 5% rests with the top ten. Study-wide findings and caveats: The larger cohort examined one V-J beta rearrangement, not whole repertoires. In terms of TCR gene usage, tumor memory CD4+ T cells clustered together with blood and lymph node memory CD4+ cells, as well as with lymph node naive CD4+ cells.

The TCR comes from a female donor with breast cancer. The specimen was tumor-infiltrating memory CD4+ T cells sorted from the breast tumor. The subset was: memory CD4+ T cells, CD4+CD45RO+CD25-.

In nucleotides, the CDR3 is TGTGCCAGCAGTTTATGGGACAGTGAGCAGTTCTTC. This sequence encodes CASSLWDSEQFF. This rearrangement joins TRBV28 to TRBJ2-1; weak D call: TRBD1 (6 bases). Germline V lookup: CDR1 MDHEN, CDR2 SYDVKM. The CDR3 is 12 residues long. V lost 0 bases and J 9 bases, leaving 6 bases between the germline ends.